The next 2 T cell receptor beta chains were all read from a single sample in a study of Ad26.COV2.S vaccination and SARS-CoV-2 variants. The table came from immunoSEQ multiplex PCR; TCRdb's copy has only in-frame clones and leaves some out. The table shows about 350,000 clones, with about 85% occurring only once. Treatment here: around 19 received Ad26.COV2.S at low or high dose, single or two shots; 5 received placebo; per-sample allocation not given. Collection of the samples took place on day 63 after the first injection of vaccine or placebo. The material sequenced was peripheral blood, taken in a trial of Ad26.COV2.S vaccine versus placebo. The receptors were gathered from a person between 18 and 60 years old who received the Ad26.COV2.S COVID-19 vaccine or a placebo.

The rearrangement joins TRBV30 to TRBJ2-3; D gene unclear. V lost 1 base, J lost 0 bases, and 11 bases lay in between. There are 15 residues in the CDR3. Germline V CDR1 and CDR2: GTSNPN, SVGIG (reference sequence). CDR3 DNA sequence: TGTGCCTGGAGTGAGACTGCGTCTAGCACAGATACGCAGTATTTT. It specifies CAWSETASSTDTQYF.

The chain combines TRBV6-1 with TRBJ2-5; 10 nucleotides agree with TRBD2. The CDR3 length is 16 residues. V lost 1 base and J lost 5; bases outside the gene matches: 7. The germline CDR1 and CDR2 sequences are MNHNS and SASEGT. CDR3 nucleotide sequence: TGTGCCAGCAGTGAAGGTTCTAGCGGGAGCCGGGAGACCCAGTACTTC. This sequence encodes CASSEGSSGSRETQYF.